This T cell receptor (beta chain) was recorded in a study of T cell changes during pregnancy in multiple sclerosis. Here immunoSEQ multiplex PCR was the method, and the copy in TCRdb shows in-frame clones only, minus some. There are roughly 93,000 clones in the sample; around 93% occur only once, and 0.9% to 0.95% lies in the top ten. Per germline, CDR1 LNHDA and CDR2 SQIVND (reference sequence). V was pared by 5 bases and J by 4 bases, with 4 bases of the junction left unmatched. The CDR3 has 13 residues. Sequenced material: peripheral blood, taken before pregnancy. The chain has TRBV19 and TRBJ1-2; TRBD1 matches at 7 bases. The sequence derives from a female donor with multiple sclerosis, enrolled in a pregnancy study. The CDR3 loop reads CASSPQGSYGYTF. The CDR3 region has the DNA TGTGCCAGTAGTCCACAGGGGAGCTATGGCTACACCTTC.